This T cell receptor (beta chain) was sequenced during a study of blood T cell repertoires in COVID-19. Overall study: PBMCs, B-cell-depleted T cells, or T cells were the source of the cDNA or gDNA that made up the material.

Source study methods: The authors estimated nucleated cell counts from reference gene primer amplification. Some clones are missing from TCRdb's copy, which holds only in-frame ones; the method was immunoSEQ multiplex PCR. The V and J calls and clone size are taken from that table; D and trimming were inferred from the DNA. The profile covers approximately 250,000 clones, with 65% to 85% appearing a single time and less than 2% taken by the ten largest. With 4 bases removed from V and 0 bases from J, the gap between germline ends came to 9 bases. Germline V CDR1 and CDR2: SQVTM, ANQGSEA. The length of the CDR3 is 14 residues.

Sequenced material: peripheral blood. This TCR was sampled from a middle-aged woman who had recovered from COVID-19. The rearrangement links TRBV29-1 to TRBJ1-4; no reliable D call. CDR3 DNA: TGCAGCGTTGGTAGCGTTGCAACTAATGAAAAACTGTTTTTT. It yields the protein CSVGSVATNEKLFF.